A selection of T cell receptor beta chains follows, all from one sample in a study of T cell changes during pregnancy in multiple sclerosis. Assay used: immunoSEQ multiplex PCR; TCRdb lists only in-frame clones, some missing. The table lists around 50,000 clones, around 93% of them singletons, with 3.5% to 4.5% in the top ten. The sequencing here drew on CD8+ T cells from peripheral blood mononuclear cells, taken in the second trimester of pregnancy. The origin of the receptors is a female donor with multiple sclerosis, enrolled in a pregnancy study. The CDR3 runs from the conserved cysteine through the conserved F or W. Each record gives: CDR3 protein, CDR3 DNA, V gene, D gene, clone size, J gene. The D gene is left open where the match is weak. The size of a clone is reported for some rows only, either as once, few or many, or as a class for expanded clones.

cdr3_aa: CASSFSGDPGEQYF; cdr3_nt: TGTGCCAGCAGTTTCTCTGGCGACCCGGGGGAGCAGTACTTC; v_call: TRBV28; d_call: NA; clone_size: NA; j_call: TRBJ2-7
cdr3_aa: CASSLGRQANTEAFF; cdr3_nt: TGTGCCAGCAGCTTAGGCCGACAGGCGAACACTGAAGCTTTCTTT; v_call: TRBV11-2; d_call: NA; clone_size: once; j_call: TRBJ1-1
cdr3_aa: CASRRQGYEQYF; cdr3_nt: TGTGCCAGCAGGCGACAGGGCTACGAGCAGTACTTC; v_call: TRBV27; d_call: TRBD1; clone_size: NA; j_call: TRBJ2-7
cdr3_aa: CASSLSGSTEAFF; cdr3_nt: TGTGCCAGTAGCCTATCGGGGAGTACTGAAGCTTTCTTT; v_call: TRBV19; d_call: NA; clone_size: NA; j_call: TRBJ1-1
cdr3_aa: CASSPGQGIDGYTF; cdr3_nt: TGTGCCAGCAGTCCGGGACAGGGAATTGATGGCTACACCTTC; v_call: TRBV2; d_call: TRBD1; clone_size: NA; j_call: TRBJ1-2
cdr3_aa: CATSRDRLAGGYYNEQFF; cdr3_nt: TGTGCCACCAGCAGAGATCGGCTAGCGGGAGGATACTACAATGAGCAGTTCTTC; v_call: TRBV15; d_call: TRBD2; clone_size: NA; j_call: TRBJ2-1
cdr3_aa: CASSQEEFLADGYTF; cdr3_nt: TGCGCCAGCAGCCAAGAGGAGTTTCTGGCGGATGGCTACACCTTC; v_call: TRBV4-1; d_call: NA; clone_size: few; j_call: TRBJ1-2
cdr3_aa: CASSLWEGKVTDTQYF; cdr3_nt: TGTGCCAGCAGCTTATGGGAGGGGAAAGTCACAGATACGCAGTATTTT; v_call: TRBV7-9; d_call: TRBD2; clone_size: NA; j_call: TRBJ2-3
cdr3_aa: CASAPDRGHDTQYF; cdr3_nt: TGTGCCAGCGCCCCGGACAGGGGGCATGATACGCAGTATTTT; v_call: TRBV6-1; d_call: TRBD1; clone_size: NA; j_call: TRBJ2-3
cdr3_aa: CASSLSSSGAGGELFF; cdr3_nt: TGTGCCAGCAGTTTATCGAGTAGCGGGGCGGGCGGGGAGCTGTTTTTT; v_call: TRBV27; d_call: TRBD2; clone_size: NA; j_call: TRBJ2-2
cdr3_aa: CASSQDPRDSLTRTGNTIYF; cdr3_nt: TGTGCCAGCAGCCAAGATCCCCGGGACAGTCTTACACGCACGGGAAACACCATATATTTT; v_call: TRBV4-2; d_call: TRBD1; clone_size: NA; j_call: TRBJ1-3
cdr3_aa: CASSQDSRTDTQYF; cdr3_nt: TGCGCCAGCAGCCAAGACAGTCGCACAGATACGCAGTATTTT; v_call: TRBV4-1; d_call: NA; clone_size: NA; j_call: TRBJ2-3
cdr3_aa: CASSSQTGKMNTEAFF; cdr3_nt: TGCGCCAGCAGCTCGCAGACAGGGAAAATGAACACTGAAGCTTTCTTT; v_call: TRBV5-1; d_call: TRBD1; clone_size: NA; j_call: TRBJ1-1
cdr3_aa: CASSLDRGYEQYF; cdr3_nt: TGTGCCAGCAGCTTAGACCGGGGCTACGAGCAGTACTTC; v_call: TRBV7-8; d_call: NA; clone_size: NA; j_call: TRBJ2-7
cdr3_aa: CASSLEGDSYNEQFF; cdr3_nt: TGTGCCAGCAGCTTAGAGGGGGACTCCTACAATGAGCAGTTCTTC; v_call: TRBV7-6; d_call: NA; clone_size: NA; j_call: TRBJ2-1
cdr3_aa: CASSPSLGGADGYTF; cdr3_nt: TGTGCCAGCAGCCCCTCCCTCGGGGGGGCTGATGGCTACACCTTC; v_call: TRBV4-2; d_call: NA; clone_size: NA; j_call: TRBJ1-2
cdr3_aa: CASSYRQFSSYEQYF; cdr3_nt: TGTGCCAGCAGTTATAGACAGTTTTCCTCCTACGAGCAGTACTTC; v_call: TRBV11-2; d_call: NA; clone_size: NA; j_call: TRBJ2-7
cdr3_aa: CASSLGGWTEAFF; cdr3_nt: TGTGCCAGCAGCTTAGGGGGGTGGACTGAAGCTTTCTTT; v_call: TRBV7-3; d_call: NA; clone_size: NA; j_call: TRBJ1-1
cdr3_aa: CASSSDRDSGNTIYF; cdr3_nt: TGTGCCAGCAGCTCCGACAGGGACTCTGGAAACACCATATATTTT; v_call: TRBV7-9; d_call: TRBD1; clone_size: NA; j_call: TRBJ1-3
cdr3_aa: CASSVDRLPPTF; cdr3_nt: TGTGCCAGCAGTGTCGACAGGCTACCTCCCACCTTC; v_call: TRBV6-1; d_call: NA; clone_size: NA; j_call: TRBJ1-2
cdr3_aa: CASSLHPGLAQAYEQYF; cdr3_nt: TGTGCCAGCAGTCTTCATCCGGGACTAGCGCAAGCCTACGAGCAGTACTTC; v_call: TRBV2; d_call: TRBD2; clone_size: NA; j_call: TRBJ2-7
cdr3_aa: CASGPGTDSYEQYF; cdr3_nt: TGTGCCAGCGGCCCCGGGACAGACTCCTACGAGCAGTACTTC; v_call: TRBV9; d_call: TRBD1; clone_size: NA; j_call: TRBJ2-7
cdr3_aa: CASSPRGRPDTQYF; cdr3_nt: TGTGCCAGCAGTCCCCGGGGGAGGCCAGATACGCAGTATTTT; v_call: TRBV6-1; d_call: NA; clone_size: NA; j_call: TRBJ2-3
cdr3_aa: CASSQDWGQDTQYF; cdr3_nt: TGCGCCAGCAGCCAAGACTGGGGACAAGATACGCAGTATTTT; v_call: TRBV4-3; d_call: NA; clone_size: NA; j_call: TRBJ2-3
cdr3_aa: CASSPVERPSYEQYF; cdr3_nt: TGTGCCAGCAGCCCCGTTGAGCGGCCATCCTACGAGCAGTACTTC; v_call: TRBV7-9; d_call: NA; clone_size: NA; j_call: TRBJ2-7
cdr3_aa: CASSLVTSGGTDTQYF; cdr3_nt: TGTGCCAGCAGTTTAGTTACTAGCGGAGGCACAGATACGCAGTATTTT; v_call: TRBV28; d_call: TRBD2; clone_size: NA; j_call: TRBJ2-3
cdr3_aa: CASSYSASGIDEQFF; cdr3_nt: TGTGCCAGCAGTTACTCGGCTAGCGGGATCGATGAGCAGTTCTTC; v_call: TRBV6-5; d_call: TRBD2; clone_size: many; j_call: TRBJ2-1
cdr3_aa: CASWTGGPNEKLFF; cdr3_nt: TGTGCCAGCTGGACGGGGGGCCCTAATGAAAAACTGTTTTTT; v_call: TRBV6-5; d_call: NA; clone_size: NA; j_call: TRBJ1-4
cdr3_aa: CASSQVPGGGTEAFF; cdr3_nt: TGCGCCAGCAGCCAAGTACCAGGGGGAGGCACTGAAGCTTTCTTT; v_call: TRBV4-3; d_call: TRBD1; clone_size: NA; j_call: TRBJ1-1
cdr3_aa: CASSLSPGALGGYTF; cdr3_nt: TGTGCCAGCAGTTTATCCCCAGGGGCCTTAGGTGGCTACACCTTC; v_call: TRBV27; d_call: NA; clone_size: NA; j_call: TRBJ1-2
cdr3_aa: CASSVGLTATPSYEQYF; cdr3_nt: TGTGCCAGCAGCGTAGGTCTTACCGCTACTCCCTCCTACGAGCAGTACTTC; v_call: TRBV9; d_call: NA; clone_size: NA; j_call: TRBJ2-7
cdr3_aa: CASSFRVPRYF; cdr3_nt: TGTGCCAGCAGCTTCCGGGTCCCCCGGTATTTT; v_call: TRBV7-3; d_call: NA; clone_size: NA; j_call: TRBJ2-3
cdr3_aa: CASSLGAQGPNQPQHF; cdr3_nt: TGTGCCAGCAGCTTAGGTGCCCAGGGCCCCAATCAGCCCCAGCATTTT; v_call: TRBV7-8; d_call: NA; clone_size: NA; j_call: TRBJ1-5
cdr3_aa: CASSRIQGGWMNTEAFF; cdr3_nt: TGTGCCAGCTCACGCATACAGGGCGGTTGGATGAACACTGAAGCTTTCTTT; v_call: TRBV18; d_call: NA; clone_size: NA; j_call: TRBJ1-1
cdr3_aa: CASSQAQGTEAFF; cdr3_nt: TGCGCCAGCAGCCAAGCACAGGGAACTGAAGCTTTCTTT; v_call: TRBV4-3; d_call: NA; clone_size: NA; j_call: TRBJ1-1
cdr3_aa: CASSIRTGSGNTIYF; cdr3_nt: TGTGCCAGTAGTATACGGACAGGCTCGGGAAACACCATATATTTT; v_call: TRBV19; d_call: TRBD1; clone_size: NA; j_call: TRBJ1-3
cdr3_aa: CATSRDVGGSAPHTEAFF; cdr3_nt: TGTGCCACCAGCAGAGATGTCGGGGGGTCCGCTCCTCACACTGAAGCTTTCTTT; v_call: TRBV15; d_call: NA; clone_size: NA; j_call: TRBJ1-1
cdr3_aa: CASSVKGGLAGVLNEQFF; cdr3_nt: TGCGCCAGCAGTGTCAAGGGGGGACTAGCGGGAGTCTTGAATGAGCAGTTCTTC; v_call: TRBV10-2; d_call: TRBD2; clone_size: once; j_call: TRBJ2-1
cdr3_aa: CASSYSTSEDEQYF; cdr3_nt: TGTGCCAGCAGTTACTCAACGTCCGAGGACGAGCAGTACTTC; v_call: TRBV6-5; d_call: NA; clone_size: NA; j_call: TRBJ2-7
cdr3_aa: CASSIMAGLTASPRTEAFF; cdr3_nt: TGTGCCAGTAGTATAATGGCTGGCCTGACAGCCTCGCCAAGGACTGAAGCTTTCTTT; v_call: TRBV19; d_call: NA; clone_size: NA; j_call: TRBJ1-1
cdr3_aa: CASSPYRNGNTIYF; cdr3_nt: TGTGCCAGCAGCCCTTACAGGAATGGAAACACCATATATTTT; v_call: TRBV7-9; d_call: NA; clone_size: NA; j_call: TRBJ1-3
cdr3_aa: CASSHTGLHNEQFF; cdr3_nt: TGTGCCAGCAGCCACACTGGACTTCACAATGAGCAGTTCTTC; v_call: TRBV7-6; d_call: NA; clone_size: NA; j_call: TRBJ2-1
cdr3_aa: CASSFARGARGYTF; cdr3_nt: TGTGCCAGCAGTTTCGCCAGGGGGGCCAGGGGCTACACCTTC; v_call: TRBV27; d_call: TRBD1; clone_size: NA; j_call: TRBJ1-2
cdr3_aa: CASSLAMRGGTNEQFF; cdr3_nt: TGTGCCAGCAGCTTAGCAATGAGAGGGGGCACGAATGAGCAGTTCTTC; v_call: TRBV7-8; d_call: TRBD1; clone_size: NA; j_call: TRBJ2-1
cdr3_aa: CASSLDRGSSYEQYF; cdr3_nt: TGCGCCAGCAGCCTCGACAGGGGGAGCTCCTACGAGCAGTACTTC; v_call: TRBV4-3; d_call: TRBD1; clone_size: NA; j_call: TRBJ2-7
cdr3_aa: CASRKLAGEYNEQFF; cdr3_nt: TGTGCCAGCAGGAAACTAGCGGGGGAGTACAATGAGCAGTTCTTC; v_call: TRBV7-9; d_call: TRBD2; clone_size: NA; j_call: TRBJ2-1
cdr3_aa: CASSVGPGLARYEQYF; cdr3_nt: TGTGCCAGCAGCGTAGGCCCTGGACTAGCTCGGTACGAGCAGTACTTC; v_call: TRBV9; d_call: TRBD2; clone_size: NA; j_call: TRBJ2-7
cdr3_aa: CASSSPDGKETQYF; cdr3_nt: TGTGCCAGCAGCTCTCCTGACGGGAAAGAGACCCAGTACTTC; v_call: TRBV9; d_call: NA; clone_size: once; j_call: TRBJ2-5
cdr3_aa: CTSSQPQREGNEQYF; cdr3_nt: TGCACCAGCAGCCAACCCCAGCGGGAGGGCAACGAGCAGTACTTC; v_call: TRBV1; d_call: NA; clone_size: NA; j_call: TRBJ2-7
cdr3_aa: CASSFHDRGGEQYF; cdr3_nt: TGTGCCAGCAGCTTTCACGACAGGGGCGGCGAGCAGTACTTC; v_call: TRBV5-4; d_call: TRBD1; clone_size: NA; j_call: TRBJ2-7
cdr3_aa: CASSSYRDGREQYF; cdr3_nt: TGTGCCAGCAGCTCCTACAGGGACGGGCGCGAGCAGTACTTC; v_call: TRBV11-2; d_call: NA; clone_size: NA; j_call: TRBJ2-7